The 27 T cell receptor beta chains below come from one sample, sequenced in a study of blood T cell repertoires in COVID-19. Libraries were prepared by immunoSEQ multiplex PCR; TCRdb keeps only in-frame clonotypes and omits some of them. The data contain about 260,000 clones, approximately 85% of them singletons. Sequenced input: PBMCs or T cells enriched from blood (not recorded which). All receptors derive from a woman between 45 and 60 years old who had recovered from COVID-19.

The CDR3 bases are TGCGCCAGCAGCCGCGGCGGTGGGCCTAGCGGAACCTACGAGCAGTACTTC. This codes for CASSRGGGPSGTYEQYF. The chain links TRBV5-1 to TRBJ2-7; TRBD2 aligns across 7 bases. This CDR3 has 17 amino acids. CDR1 SGHRS and CDR2 YFSETQ come from the germline V gene. J was trimmed by 2 bases and V by 4 bases; bases with no gene match: 15.

This clone was counted only a few times. The gene calls are TRBV7-6 and TRBJ2-1, with D maybe TRBD2 (6 bases). Germline values: CDR1 SGHVS, CDR2 FNYEAQ. Trimming left V 5 bases short and J 4 bases short, with 18 bases between. The CDR3 consists of 16 residues. The CDR3 loop is CASSPRGSGDYNEQFF. CDR3 in DNA: TGTGCCAGCAGCCCCCGGGGTAGCGGAGATTACAATGAGCAGTTCTTC. The full variable domain, rest sourced from reference TRBV7-6 and TRBJ2-1, is GAGVSQSPRYKVTKRGQDVALRCDPISGHVSLYWYRQALGQGPEFLTYFNYEAQQDKSGLPNDRFSAERPEGSISTLTIQRTEQRDSAMYRCASSPRGSGDYNEQFFGPGTRLTVL.

This clone is a singleton in its sample. The same CDR3 arises from other DNA sequences in this sample as well. CDR3 residues: CASSRTSGSYNEQFF. The CDR3 coding sequence is TGTGCCAGCAGTCGGACTAGCGGCTCCTACAATGAGCAGTTCTTC. The chain recombines TRBV6-5 with TRBJ2-1; 10 nucleotides line up with TRBD2. The CDR3 is 15 residues long. Losses at the gene ends were 5 bases for V and 0 bases for J; bases not matched to a gene: 1. Germline loops: CDR1 MNHEY, CDR2 SVGAGI.

V and J are TRBV6-5 and TRBJ1-2; D is perhaps TRBD1 (6 bases). CDR1 is MNHEY, CDR2 SVGAGI, per germline. This CDR3 is 14 amino acids long. The ends were cut back, 5 bases at V and 4 bases at J, with 14 bases in the middle. CDR3 amino acids: CASSPGQSIYGYTF. Here the CDR3 DNA reads TGTGCCAGCAGTCCAGGACAGTCCATCTATGGCTACACCTTC.

The J gene is TRBJ1-5, the V gene TRBV28; weak D call: TRBD1 (6 bases). CDR1 MDHEN and CDR2 SYDVKM come from the germline V gene. Trimming shortened V by 6 bases and J by 2 bases, and 14 bases separated the two germline ends. CDR3 length equals 15 residues. CDR3 sequence reads: CASSRQVWGNQPQHF. The CDR3, as DNA: TGTGCCAGCAGCCGACAGGTCTGGGGCAATCAGCCCCAGCATTTT.

The chain recombines TRBV19 with TRBJ2-3; the match to TRBD1 covers 10 bases. CDR1 LNHDA and CDR2 SQIVND come from the germline V gene (reference sequence). V lost 3 bases, J lost 5 bases, and 8 bases stayed unmatched. This CDR3 comprises 16 residues. CDR3 in DNA: TGTGCCAGTAGTATTAGTGGGACAGGGGTAGGAGATACGCAGTATTTT. It codes for CASSISGTGVGDTQYF.

This clone was observed once. The chain carries TRBV9 and TRBJ2-1; 10 positions agree with TRBD2. CDR3 length equals 17 residues. The germline CDR1 and CDR2 sequences are SGDLS and YYNGEE. The junction had 7 bases not matched to a gene; V was cut back by 0 bases and J by 4 bases. CDR3 sequence reads: CASSVVASGGLYNEQFF. In DNA form, the CDR3 reads TGTGCCAGCAGCGTAGTGGCTAGCGGGGGACTGTACAATGAGCAGTTCTTC.

The chain recombines TRBV7-3 with TRBJ2-7, with D possibly being TRBD1 (6 bases). Trimming left V 5 bases short and J 0 bases short, with 11 bases between. This CDR3 spans 14 amino acids. Germline V gene data show CDR1 as SGHTA and CDR2 as FQGTGA. DNA for the CDR3: TGTGCCAGCAGCCCGTTAGGGGGCTCCTACGAGCAGTACTTC. Protein sequence: CASSPLGGSYEQYF.

The rearrangement joins TRBV4-3 to TRBJ2-7; perhaps TRBD1 as D (7 bases). The CDR3 has 16 residues. CDR1 and CDR2 from the germline V gene are LGHNA and YSLEER. V was cut by 0 bases and J by 3 bases, with 15 bases left in between. CDR3 in DNA: TGCGCCAGCAGCCAAGATGGGGCAGGGGGGTACTACGAGCAGTACTTC. It encodes CASSQDGAGGYYEQYF.

The V and J genes are TRBV27 and TRBJ2-7, with 9 positions matching TRBD1. The CDR3 totals 15 residues. Germline V gene data show CDR1 as MNHEY and CDR2 as SMNVEV (reference sequence). J gave up 4 bases and V 5 bases, and 9 bases lay outside the gene matches. The CDR3 reads CASSAGTGKVYEQYF. The CDR3 DNA sequence: TGTGCCAGCAGTGCGGGGACAGGGAAGGTGTACGAGCAGTACTTC.

The chain carries TRBV28 and TRBJ2-3; weak D call: TRBD2 (5 bases). CDR1 is MDHEN and CDR2 is SYDVKM in the germline V gene. This CDR3 spans 17 amino acids. Trimming cost V 5 bases and J 5 bases, with 23 bases left between them. CDR3 in amino acids: CASSPGLDPGFRDTQYF. Here the CDR3 DNA reads TGTGCCAGCAGTCCGGGCCTCGATCCGGGGTTTAGAGATACGCAGTATTTT.

The rearrangement joins TRBV18 to TRBJ2-1; D remains unclear. The CDR3 consists of 15 residues. Trimming left V 1 base short and J 5 bases short, with 12 bases between. Per the germline V gene, CDR1 is KGHSH and CDR2 is LQKENI. CDR3 in DNA: TGTGCCAGCTCACCACGACAAACCGACAACAATGAGCAGTTCTTC. Protein product: CASSPRQTDNNEQFF.

The chain carries TRBV9 and TRBJ1-2, with unresolved D. Germline-derived CDR1 and CDR2 are SGDLS and YYNGEE. The V end was cut by 3 bases, the J end by 0 bases, with 12 bases between. The CDR3 loop spans 15 amino acids. CDR3 sequence (DNA): TGTGCCAGCAGCGGGAGAATAGGTGCTAACTATGGCTACACCTTC. This sequence encodes CASSGRIGANYGYTF.

This rearrangement joins TRBV14 to TRBJ1-6, with 9 bases lining up with TRBD1. This CDR3 is built from 17 residues. J lost 7 bases, V lost 2 bases, and 9 bases had no gene match. In germline, CDR1 is SGHDN, CDR2 FVKESK. This CDR3 is CASSQMGPGQGNSPLHF. The CDR3 DNA sequence: TGTGCCAGCAGCCAAATGGGGCCGGGACAGGGAAATTCACCCCTCCACTTT. The entire variable domain, with the rest obtained from reference TRBV14 and TRBJ1-6, is as follows: EAGVTQFPSHSVIEKGQTVTLRCDPISGHDNLYWYRRVMGKEIKFLLHFVKESKQDESGMPNNRFLAERTGGTYSTLKVQPAELEDSGVYFCASSQMGPGQGNSPLHFGNGTRLTVT.

The V gene is TRBV6-4, the J gene TRBJ2-1, with 8 bases matching TRBD2. The V segment lost 5 bases and the J segment 3 bases; nucleotides outside the gene matches: 0. Germline V CDR1 and CDR2: MRHNA, SNTAGT. The CDR3 length is 13 residues. The CDR3 bases are TGTGCCAGCAGTACTAGCGGCTACAATGAGCAGTTCTTC. It translates to CASSTSGYNEQFF.

The chain has TRBV28 and TRBJ2-3; weak D call: TRBD1 (6 bases). Germline values: CDR1 MDHEN, CDR2 SYDVKM. The CDR3 totals 12 residues. V lost 6 bases and J 4 bases, leaving 8 bases between the germline ends. CDR3: CASSNRADTQYF. CDR3 bases: TGTGCCAGCAGCAACAGGGCAGATACGCAGTATTTT.

The gene calls are TRBV11-1 and TRBJ1-1, with D tentatively TRBD1 (5 bases). The CDR3 consists of 14 residues. Germline V gene data show CDR1 as SGHAT and CDR2 as FQDESV (reference sequence). Trimming shortened V by 6 bases and J by 1 base, and 12 bases separated the two germline ends. Written as DNA, the CDR3 is TGTGCCAGCAGTAATAGACAGAGGAACACTGAAGCTTTCTTT. Its protein is CASSNRQRNTEAFF. The entire variable domain, with the rest obtained from reference TRBV11-1 and TRBJ1-1, is as follows: EAEVAQSPRYKITEKSQAVAFWCDPISGHATLYWYRQILGQGPELLVQFQDESVVDDSQLPKDRFSAERLKGVDSTLKIQPAELGDSAMYLCASSNRQRNTEAFFGQGTRLTVV.

The chain is built from TRBV7-2 and TRBJ1-3, with D possibly TRBD1 on 5 matching bases. In germline, CDR1 is SGHTA, CDR2 FQGNSA. Trimming pared 4 bases from V and 1 base from J, leaving 14 bases between. The CDR3 runs to 16 residues. CDR3 DNA sequence: TGTGCCAGCAGCTGGAGACAGAGCCCTTCTGGAAACACCATATATTTT. Translated: CASSWRQSPSGNTIYF. The full variable domain, in which reference TRBV7-2 and TRBJ1-3 provide the parts outside the CDR3, is GAGVSQSPSNKVTEKGKDVELRCDPISGHTALYWYRQSLGQGLEFLIYFQGNSAPDKSGLPSDRFSAERTGGSVSTLTIQRTQQEDSAVYLCASSWRQSPSGNTIYFGEGSWLTVV.

The chain is built from TRBV7-9 and TRBJ1-1; a weak D match, TRBD1 (5 bases). CDR3 length: 14 residues. Germline V lookup: CDR1 SEHNR, CDR2 FQNEAQ (reference sequence). V lost 5 bases and J lost 1, with 11 bases in between. The CDR3 coding sequence is TGTGCCAGCAGCCTAGGGGCGGGGAACACTGAAGCTTTCTTT. Translation gives CASSLGAGNTEAFF.

About this clone: One base away lies a much larger clone, so this may be a sequencing read error. This CDR3 is also generated by other DNA sequences in the sample. This chain links TRBV7-2 with TRBJ1-1; no definite D call. Germline V gene lookup returns CDR1 SGHTA and CDR2 FQGNSA. Trimming stripped 2 bases from V and 1 base from J, with 5 bases between. This CDR3 comprises 13 residues. The CDR3 DNA follows: TGTGCCAGCAGCTTAAACAGGAACACTGAAGCTTTCTTT. This gives the protein CASSLNRNTEAFF.

This sequence joins TRBV25-1 and TRBJ2-6, with D possibly TRBD2 on 6 matching bases. Germline V gene lookup returns CDR1 MGHDK and CDR2 SYGVNS. Trimming stripped 4 bases from V and 4 bases from J, with 20 bases between. The CDR3 covers 18 residues. The CDR3 DNA reads as TGTGCCAGCAGTGCTCCCGCGAGGAGGGCTAGCGGGGCCAACGTCCTGACTTTC. This gives the protein CASSAPARRASGANVLTF.

The table lists this clone with a count of one. CDR3 amino acids: CASSTARTRGEQYF. The CDR3 bases are TGTGCCAGCAGCACCGCCCGGACCCGGGGTGAGCAGTACTTC. The chain uses TRBV7-8 and TRBJ2-7, with D possibly matching TRBD2 (5 bases). With 5 bases removed from V and 7 bases from J, the gap between germline ends came to 18 bases. From germline, CDR1 is SGHVS and CDR2 FQNEAQ. This CDR3 has 14 amino acids.

The V gene is TRBV7-6, the J gene TRBJ1-2; 9 positions agree with TRBD1. The CDR3 runs to 14 residues. Germline CDR1 reads SGHVS; CDR2 reads FNYEAQ. V trimming: 4 bases; J trimming: 7 bases; junction bases outside the gene matches: 7. CDR3 sequence (DNA): TGTGCCAGCAGCTCCCCGGACAGGGGCTTTGGCTACACCTTC. Its translation is CASSSPDRGFGYTF.

The genes are TRBV4-3 and TRBJ1-4; D ambiguous. CDR1 and CDR2 (germline): LGHNA, YSLEER. Trimming removed 5 bases from V and 3 bases from J, with 16 bases in between. This CDR3 region has 16 residues. As DNA, the CDR3 is TGCGCCAGCAGCGTTGGAGGCTATGCTCCTAATGAAAAACTGTTTTTT. Translation: CASSVGGYAPNEKLFF.

The chain carries TRBV28 and TRBJ1-2; 7 positions agree with TRBD1. The J segment lost 7 bases and the V segment lost 3 bases, leaving 5 bases of the junction unmatched. The germline gives CDR1 MDHEN, CDR2 SYDVKM. This CDR3 contains 13 residues. CDR3 region: CASSLRQGGGYTF. For the CDR3, the DNA is TGTGCCAGCAGTTTGCGACAGGGAGGTGGCTACACCTTC.

The V and J genes are TRBV27 and TRBJ2-3; 9 positions agree with TRBD1. CDR1 is MNHEY, CDR2 SMNVEV, per germline (reference sequence). V was clipped by 6 bases and J by 4 bases; unmatched bases: 5. The CDR3 is 14 amino acids. The CDR3 loop is CASRPQGASDTQYF. The CDR3 DNA reads as TGTGCCAGCAGACCACAGGGGGCTTCAGATACGCAGTATTTT.

V gene TRBV18 combines with J gene TRBJ1-2; 10 bases agree with TRBD1. This CDR3 has 15 amino acids. After removal of 3 bases from V and 7 bases from J, the junction contained 8 bases not matched to a gene. CDR1 is KGHSH, CDR2 LQKENI, per germline. The CDR3 nucleotides read TGTGCCAGCTCACCGGACCGGGACAGGGGTTCTGGCTACACCTTC. Encoded protein: CASSPDRDRGSGYTF.